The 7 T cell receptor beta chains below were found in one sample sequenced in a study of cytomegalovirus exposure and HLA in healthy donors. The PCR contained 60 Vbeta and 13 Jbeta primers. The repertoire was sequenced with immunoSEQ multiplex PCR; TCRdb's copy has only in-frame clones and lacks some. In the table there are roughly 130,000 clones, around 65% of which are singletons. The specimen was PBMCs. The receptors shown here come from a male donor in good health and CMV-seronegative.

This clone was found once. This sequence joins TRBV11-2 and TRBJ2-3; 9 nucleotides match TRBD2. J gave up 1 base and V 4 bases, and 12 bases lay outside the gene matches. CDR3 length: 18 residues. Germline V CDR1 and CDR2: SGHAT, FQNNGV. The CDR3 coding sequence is TGTGCCAGCAGCTACGATGGTAGCGGGGGAGGGGGCACAGATACGCAGTATTTT. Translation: CASSYDGSGGGGTDTQYF.

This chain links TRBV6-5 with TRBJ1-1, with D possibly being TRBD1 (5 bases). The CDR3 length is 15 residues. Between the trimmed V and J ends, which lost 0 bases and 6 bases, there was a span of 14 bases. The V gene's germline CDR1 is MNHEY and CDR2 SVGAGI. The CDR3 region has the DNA TGTGCCAGCAGTTACTCTTCAGGGTTTCTCGCTGAAGCTTTCTTT. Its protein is CASSYSSGFLAEAFF.

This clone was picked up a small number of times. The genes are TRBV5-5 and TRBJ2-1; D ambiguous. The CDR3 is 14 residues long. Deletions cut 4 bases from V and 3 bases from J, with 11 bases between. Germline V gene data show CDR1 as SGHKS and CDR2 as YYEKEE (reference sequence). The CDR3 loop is CASSGAAYYNEQFF. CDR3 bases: TGTGCCAGCAGCGGCGCGGCGTACTACAATGAGCAGTTCTTC.

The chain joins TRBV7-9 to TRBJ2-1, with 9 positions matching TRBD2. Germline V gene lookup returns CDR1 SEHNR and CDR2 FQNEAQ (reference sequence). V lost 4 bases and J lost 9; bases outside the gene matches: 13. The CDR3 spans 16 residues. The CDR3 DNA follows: TGTGCCAGCAGCTACATCCCTGGCGGGGGGGCCAGTGAGCAGTTCTTC. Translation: CASSYIPGGGASEQFF.

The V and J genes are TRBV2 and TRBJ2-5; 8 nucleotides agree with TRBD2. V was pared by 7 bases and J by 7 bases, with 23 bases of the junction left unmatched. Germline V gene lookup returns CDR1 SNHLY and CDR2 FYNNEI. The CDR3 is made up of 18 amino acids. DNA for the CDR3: TGTGCCAGCACCCCTAGAGAAGGCCCAGCGGGGGAGCAGTGGACCCAGTACTTC. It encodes CASTPREGPAGEQWTQYF.

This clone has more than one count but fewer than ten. The CDR3 reads CASSVITGGNGNTEAFF. The CDR3 bases are TGTGCCAGCAGTGTAATAACAGGGGGCAACGGTAACACTGAAGCTTTCTTT. The J gene is TRBJ1-1, the V gene TRBV6-1, with 9 bases aligning to TRBD1. The CDR3 has 17 amino acids. The V segment lost 4 bases and the J segment 2 bases; nucleotides outside the gene matches: 11. Germline CDR1 is MNHNS and CDR2 is SASEGT.

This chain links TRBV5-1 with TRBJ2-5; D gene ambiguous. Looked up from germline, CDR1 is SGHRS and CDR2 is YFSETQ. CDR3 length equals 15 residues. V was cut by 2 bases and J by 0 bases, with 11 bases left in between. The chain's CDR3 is CASSFRYQDQETQYF. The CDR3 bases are TGCGCCAGCAGCTTCAGGTACCAAGACCAAGAGACCCAGTACTTC.